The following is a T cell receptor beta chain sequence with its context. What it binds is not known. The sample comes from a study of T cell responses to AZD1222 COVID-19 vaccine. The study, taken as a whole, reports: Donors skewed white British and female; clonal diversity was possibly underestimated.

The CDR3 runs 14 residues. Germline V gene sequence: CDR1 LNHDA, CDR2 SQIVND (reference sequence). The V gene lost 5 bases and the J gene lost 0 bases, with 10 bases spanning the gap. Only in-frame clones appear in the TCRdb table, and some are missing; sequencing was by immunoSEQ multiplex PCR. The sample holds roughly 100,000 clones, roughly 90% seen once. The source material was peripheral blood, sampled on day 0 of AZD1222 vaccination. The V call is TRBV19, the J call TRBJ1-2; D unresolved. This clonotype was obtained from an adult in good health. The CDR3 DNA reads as TGTGCCAGTAGTCCTCTGGGGTCTAACTATGGCTACACCTTC. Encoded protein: CASSPLGSNYGYTF.